One and the same sample provided the 22 T cell receptor beta chains below, sequenced in a study of Ad26.COV2.S vaccination and SARS-CoV-2 variants. TCRdb's copy holds only in-frame clones and misses some; the assay was immunoSEQ multiplex PCR. The profile covers more than 400,000 clones, with about 92% appearing a single time and more than 1.5% taken by the ten largest. As for treatment: 19 received Ad26.COV2.S at low or high dose, single or two shots; 5 received placebo; per-sample allocation not given. At day 63 after the first vaccine or placebo injection, samples were drawn. The sequencing here drew on peripheral blood, taken in a trial of Ad26.COV2.S vaccine versus placebo. The receptors come from a person aged 18-60 years who received the Ad26.COV2.S COVID-19 vaccine or a placebo.

The chain links TRBV7-6 to TRBJ2-1, with D unresolved. The ends were cut back, 5 bases at V and 9 bases at J, with 11 bases in the middle. The CDR3 is 12 residues long. Per the germline V gene, CDR1 is SGHVS and CDR2 is FNYEAQ. CDR3 residues: CASSPSASEQFF. The CDR3 nucleotides are TGTGCCAGCAGCCCAAGCGCGAGTGAGCAGTTCTTC.

The chain carries TRBV7-2 and TRBJ1-2, with unresolved D. The germline V gene encodes CDR1 SGHTA and CDR2 FQGNSA. With 0 bases removed from V and 7 bases from J, the gap between germline ends came to 15 bases. This CDR3 spans 15 amino acids. The DNA for the CDR3 is TGTGCCAGCAGCTTAGCTCACAGCAGTTTAGGTGGCTACACCTTC. As protein: CASSLAHSSLGGYTF.

This clone was counted once. The chain has TRBV2 and TRBJ2-2; D perhaps matches TRBD1 (7 bases). Germline V gives CDR1 SNHLY, CDR2 FYNNEI. Trimming removed 4 bases at V and 4 bases at J, with 16 bases between. The CDR3 extends over 16 amino acids. The CDR3 sequence is CASSGQGGLGTGELFF. CDR3 DNA sequence: TGTGCCAGCAGTGGACAGGGAGGTTTGGGCACCGGGGAGCTGTTTTTT.

The J gene is TRBJ2-5, the V gene TRBV5-5; 10 bases match TRBD2. With 5 bases clipped from V and 5 bases from J, the junction kept 12 bases outside the gene matches. The CDR3 consists of 16 residues. The germline V gene encodes CDR1 SGHKS and CDR2 YYEKEE (reference sequence). CDR3 sequence: CASSDPAGGRGETQYF. CDR3 sequence (DNA): TGTGCCAGCAGTGATCCAGCGGGAGGGCGGGGGGAGACCCAGTACTTC.

The chain recombines TRBV20-1 with TRBJ2-3, with D perhaps TRBD1 (7 bases). The V and J ends lost 3 bases and 4 bases respectively, with 20 bases between them. The CDR3 loop spans 16 amino acids. The V gene's germline CDR1 is DFQATT and CDR2 SNEGSKA (reference sequence). CDR3 sequence reads: CSASSMSGGFSDTQYF. CDR3 nucleotides: TGCAGTGCTAGTTCGATGTCAGGGGGGTTTTCAGATACGCAGTATTTT.

This chain links TRBV5-6 with TRBJ1-2; TRBD1 is a possible D gene (5 bases). The CDR3 runs to 15 residues. The germline V gene has CDR1 SGHDT and CDR2 YYEEEE. Trimming took 5 bases from V and 1 from J, leaving 15 bases between them. The CDR3 loop reads CASRRDRLNNYGYTF. The CDR3 nucleotides are TGTGCCAGCAGAAGAGACAGATTAAATAACTATGGCTACACCTTC.

The chain recombines TRBV19 with TRBJ1-5; D is perhaps TRBD1 (5 bases). Trimming removed 4 bases from V and 2 bases from J, with 15 bases in between. CDR1 is LNHDA, CDR2 SQIVND, per germline (reference sequence). The CDR3 runs to 16 residues. The CDR3 here is CASSKGTPTGNQPQHF. CDR3 bases: TGTGCCAGTAGTAAGGGGACTCCGACGGGCAATCAGCCCCAGCATTTT.

Concerning this clone: This sample includes further DNA sequences coding for the same CDR3. The chain has TRBV20-1 and TRBJ1-2; possible D gene TRBD1, 5 bases. The CDR3 extends over 11 amino acids. Germline assignment: CDR1 DFQATT and CDR2 SNEGSKA (reference sequence). V was cut by 2 bases and J by 5 bases, with 6 bases left in between. The CDR3 region has the DNA TGCAGTGCTAGACAGGGATATGGCTACACCTTC. This codes for CSARQGYGYTF.

The rearrangement links TRBV20-1 to TRBJ2-7; D ambiguous. Germline V gene sequence: CDR1 DFQATT, CDR2 SNEGSKA (reference sequence). The CDR3 consists of 14 residues. The V end lost 3 bases, the J end lost 2 bases, and 14 bases lay between the germline ends. This chain's CDR3 is CSASFRSQAYEQYF. Written as DNA, the CDR3 is TGCAGTGCTAGTTTTAGATCCCAAGCCTACGAGCAGTACTTC.

This clone came up once. The rearrangement joins TRBV24-1 to TRBJ2-5; D possibly uses TRBD1 or TRBD2 (5 bases each). Trimming took off 7 bases at V and 2 bases at J, with 16 bases between the two ends. In germline, CDR1 is KGHDR, CDR2 SFDVKD. The CDR3 contains 15 residues. The CDR3 spells CATRAGWGGQETQYF. The CDR3 region has the DNA TGTGCCACCAGAGCCGGATGGGGCGGGCAAGAGACCCAGTACTTC.

This CDR3 is CASSWTGVSTDTQYF. The CDR3 region has the DNA TGTGCCAGCAGTTGGACAGGGGTTAGCACAGATACGCAGTATTTT. V gene TRBV6-2 or TRBV6-3 combines with J gene TRBJ2-3, with 9 bases matching TRBD1. Germline V CDR1 and CDR2: MNHEY, SVGEGT. Germline trimming cut 4 bases from V and 0 bases from J; bases unmatched to any gene: 2. The CDR3 covers 15 residues.

This clone was detected only once. The rearrangement joins TRBV6-2 or TRBV6-3 to TRBJ1-1; 8 nucleotides line up with TRBD1. CDR1 and CDR2 from the germline V gene are MNHEY and SVGEGT. Unmatched junction bases numbered 10, after V lost 5 bases and J lost 5 bases. This CDR3 has 15 amino acids. CDR3 residues: CASSKNIQGGTEAFF. CDR3 nucleotides: TGTGCCAGCAGTAAAAACATACAGGGGGGAACTGAAGCTTTCTTT.

Regarding this clone: Other DNA sequences from this sample encode an identical CDR3 as well. The J gene is TRBJ1-5, the V gene TRBV30; D gene uncertain. The length of the CDR3 is 13 residues. In germline, CDR1 is GTSNPN, CDR2 SVGIG (reference sequence). V was cut by 2 bases and J by 4 bases, with 9 bases left in between. Here the CDR3 DNA reads TGTGCCTGGAGTCCCGGACCAAATCAGCCCCAGCATTTT. It codes for CAWSPGPNQPQHF.

The V call is TRBV6-5, the J call TRBJ1-5; D uncertain. Germline assignment: CDR1 MNHEY and CDR2 SVGAGI. Deletions cut 0 bases from V and 1 base from J, with 7 bases between. The length of the CDR3 is 15 residues. CDR3 amino acids: CASSYSKTSNQPQHF. As DNA, the CDR3 is TGTGCCAGCAGTTACTCGAAGACGAGCAATCAGCCCCAGCATTTT.

The chain recombines TRBV29-1 with TRBJ1-4; D gene uncertain. In germline, CDR1 is SQVTM, CDR2 ANQGSEA. This CDR3 is built from 13 residues. V gave up 7 bases and J gave up 0 bases, with 9 bases separating them. The CDR3 region is CSAEVATNEKLFF. DNA of the CDR3: TGCAGCGCCGAAGTTGCAACTAATGAAAAACTGTTTTTT.

The J gene is TRBJ1-6, the V gene TRBV6-1; 7 bases are shared with TRBD1. The trim removed 4 bases at V and 7 bases at J, leaving 10 bases unmatched. CDR3 length: 16 residues. In germline, CDR1 is MNHNS, CDR2 SASEGT. CDR3 nucleotide sequence: TGTGCCAGCAGTGGCCCGACAGGGTTATTCAATTCACCCCTCCACTTT. Its translation is CASSGPTGLFNSPLHF.

This sequence joins TRBV9 and TRBJ2-3, with 11 positions matching TRBD2. Trimming at V came to 4 bases and at J to 6 bases, leaving 16 bases not matched to a gene. The CDR3 covers 18 residues. Germline values: CDR1 SGDLS, CDR2 YYNGEE. The CDR3 region has the DNA TGTGCCAGCAGCCGCCGTGGCGCTAGCGGGGGGCCCCCCGATACGCAGTATTTT. This encodes CASSRRGASGGPPDTQYF.

About this clone itself: Additional DNA sequences in this sample encode the identical CDR3. The CDR3 protein is CASSLQRGGYEQYF. The CDR3 bases are TGTGCCAGCAGCTTACAACGGGGGGGGTACGAGCAGTACTTC. The genes are TRBV7-2 and TRBJ2-7; TRBD2 matches at 8 bases. There are 14 residues in the CDR3. Losses at the gene ends were 2 bases for V and 4 bases for J; bases not matched to a gene: 4. From germline, CDR1 is SGHTA and CDR2 FQGNSA. The full variable domain, its missing parts supplied by reference TRBV7-2 and TRBJ2-7, is GAGVSQSPSNKVTEKGKDVELRCDPISGHTALYWYRQSLGQGLEFLIYFQGNSAPDKSGLPSDRFSAERTGGSVSTLTIQRTQQEDSAVYLCASSLQRGGYEQYFGPGTRLTVT.

The chain joins TRBV18 to TRBJ2-5; unclear D gene. The CDR3 has 13 amino acids. The V end lost 3 bases, the J end lost 5 bases, and 10 bases lay between the germline ends. Germline V gene sequence: CDR1 KGHSH, CDR2 LQKENI. In DNA, the CDR3 is TGTGCCAGCTCACCGCGTGGTGCTGAGACCCAGTACTTC. It codes for CASSPRGAETQYF.

The rearrangement joins TRBV7-6 to TRBJ1-2; 8 nucleotides agree with TRBD1. The germline V gene has CDR1 SGHVS and CDR2 FNYEAQ. Losses at the gene ends were 5 bases for V and 4 bases for J; bases not matched to a gene: 6. This CDR3 region has 14 residues. This chain's CDR3 is CASSASGTGYGYTF. CDR3 nucleotide sequence: TGTGCCAGCAGCGCCTCCGGGACAGGCTATGGCTACACCTTC.

The V call is TRBV10-3, the J call TRBJ2-2; the match to TRBD1 covers 8 bases. J lost 4 bases, V lost 4 bases, and 5 bases had no gene match. There are 15 residues in the CDR3. In germline, CDR1 is ENHRY, CDR2 SYGVKD. This chain's CDR3 is CAISVRTGSTGELFF. The CDR3 DNA sequence: TGTGCCATCAGTGTCAGGACAGGGAGCACCGGGGAGCTGTTTTTT.

The chain combines TRBV4-1 with TRBJ1-2; D remains ambiguous. The CDR3 is made up of 15 amino acids. Germline CDR1 is MGHRA and CDR2 is YSYEKL. The V end lost 0 bases, the J end lost 4 bases, and 12 bases lay between the germline ends. The CDR3, as DNA: TGCGCCAGCAGCCAAGATAGGGCAGCTACCTATGGCTACACCTTC. It yields the protein CASSQDRAATYGYTF.